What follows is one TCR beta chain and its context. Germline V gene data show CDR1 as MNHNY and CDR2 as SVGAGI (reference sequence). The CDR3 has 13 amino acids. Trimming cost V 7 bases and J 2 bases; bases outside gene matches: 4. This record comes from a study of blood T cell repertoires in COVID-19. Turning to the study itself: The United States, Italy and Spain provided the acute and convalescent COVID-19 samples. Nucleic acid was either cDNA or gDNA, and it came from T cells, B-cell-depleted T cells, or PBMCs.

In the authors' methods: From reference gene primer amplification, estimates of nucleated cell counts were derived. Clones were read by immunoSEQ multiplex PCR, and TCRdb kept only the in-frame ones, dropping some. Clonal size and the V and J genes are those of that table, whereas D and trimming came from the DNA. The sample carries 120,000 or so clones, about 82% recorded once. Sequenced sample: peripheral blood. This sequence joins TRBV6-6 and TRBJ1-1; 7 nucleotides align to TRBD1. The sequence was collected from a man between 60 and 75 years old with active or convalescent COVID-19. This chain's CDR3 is CASTGTANTEAFF. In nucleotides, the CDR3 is TGTGCCAGCACGGGGACAGCTAACACTGAAGCTTTCTTT.